These 17 T cell receptor beta chains were all obtained from the same sample, sequenced in a study of T cell changes during pregnancy in multiple sclerosis. Sequencing used immunoSEQ multiplex PCR; TCRdb keeps in-frame clones, though not all of them. The sample yields about 42,000 clones, around 92% seen once. Material: CD4+ T cells from peripheral blood mononuclear cells, obtained in the second trimester of pregnancy. The receptor source for this set is a female donor in good health, enrolled as a control in a pregnancy study.

V gene TRBV18 combines with J gene TRBJ1-6; 7 positions match TRBD1. J lost 8 bases, V lost 3 bases, and 1 base had no gene match. Per germline, CDR1 KGHSH and CDR2 LQKENI. CDR3 length: 13 amino acids. The CDR3 loop is CASSPTGDSPLHF. DNA of the CDR3: TGTGCCAGCTCACCTACAGGGGATTCACCCCTCCACTTT.

As regards this clone: Sequence at one end of the junction differs from germline and may be a read error. This chain links TRBV6-6 with TRBJ2-3; 10 bases map to TRBD2. Germline values: CDR1 MNHNY, CDR2 SVGAGI (reference sequence). The CDR3 sequence is 13 residues long. As DNA, the CDR3 is TGTGCCGGCAGCGGGGGGGGCACAGATACGCAGTATTTT. It translates to CAGSGGGTDTQYF.

V and J are TRBV19 and TRBJ2-7; no reliable D call. Trimming took off 4 bases at V and 6 bases at J, with 16 bases between the two ends. The germline V gene has CDR1 LNHDA and CDR2 SQIVND (reference sequence). The CDR3 runs 14 residues. CDR3 amino acids: CASSRASRATEQYF. The DNA of the CDR3 is TGTGCCAGTAGTAGGGCGTCTCGAGCAACCGAGCAGTACTTC.

This clone has only a few counts. The J gene is TRBJ2-5, the V gene TRBV2; TRBD2 aligns across 13 bases. J lost 1 base, V lost 6 bases, and 5 bases had no gene match. CDR1 SNHLY and CDR2 FYNNEI come from the germline V gene. The CDR3 runs 16 residues. The CDR3 DNA sequence: TGTGCCAGCAGCGGGACTAGCGGGGATTCCCAAGAGACCCAGTACTTC. Translation gives CASSGTSGDSQETQYF.

The chain recombines TRBV12-2 with TRBJ1-2; the table gives TRBD1 as D, unverified against the DNA. TRBV12-2 is designated a pseudogene. This CDR3 spans 21 amino acids. CDR3 DNA: TGTGCAAGTCGCTTAGCCGAACGAGACAGGGACCCCATGGGGGATCACTATGGCTACACCTTC. Amino acids: CASRLAERDRDPMGDHYGYTF.

The chain carries TRBV2 and TRBJ2-1, with a tentative D call TRBD2 (6 bases). CDR1 and CDR2 from the germline V gene are SNHLY and FYNNEI. Deletions cut 6 bases from V and 14 bases from J, with 14 bases between. The CDR3 has 11 residues. The CDR3 protein is CASSAGTYKFF. In DNA, the CDR3 is TGTGCCAGCAGCGCCGGGACTTATAAGTTCTTC.

The rearrangement joins TRBV7-3 to TRBJ2-1; tentative D call: TRBD1 (6 bases). Germline lookup yields CDR1 SGHTA and CDR2 FQGTGA. V lost 0 bases, J lost 4 bases, and 10 bases lay in between. The CDR3 runs 15 residues. The CDR3 bases are TGTGCCAGCAGCTTAACACGGGACACTTACAATGAGCAGTTCTTC. This gives the protein CASSLTRDTYNEQFF. Looking up the rest from reference TRBV7-3 and TRBJ2-1 gives the full variable domain: GAGVSQTPSNKVTEKGKYVELRCDPISGHTALYWYRQSLGQGPEFLIYFQGTGAADDSGLPNDRFFAVRPEGSVSTLKIQRTERGDSAVYLCASSLTRDTYNEQFFGPGTRLTVL.

The rearrangement links TRBV11-2 to TRBJ2-1; 7 bases fit TRBD1. Losses at the gene ends were 2 bases for V and 2 bases for J; bases not matched to a gene: 3. The CDR3 is 15 amino acids. From germline, CDR1 is SGHAT and CDR2 FQNNGV. Here the CDR3 DNA reads TGTGCCAGCAGCTTATTGGGACAGACCTACAATGAGCAGTTCTTC. Translation: CASSLLGQTYNEQFF.

The CDR3 spells CASSLQGNGYTF. CDR3 in DNA: TGTGCCAGCAGCTTACAGGGGAATGGCTACACCTTC. The gene calls are TRBV7-2 and TRBJ1-2; weak D call: TRBD1 (6 bases). Trimming shortened V by 2 bases and J by 6 bases, and 7 bases separated the two germline ends. CDR3 length equals 12 residues. CDR1 and CDR2 (germline): SGHTA, FQGNSA.

With respect to this clone: Germline and junction disagree at one end, which may indicate a read error. V gene TRBV10-3 combines with J gene TRBJ1-1, with D perhaps matching TRBD1 (5 bases). This CDR3 contains 15 residues. In germline, CDR1 is ENHRY, CDR2 SYGVKD. In nucleotides, the CDR3 is TGTGCCATCAGTGAGTCGTGGGGGGTGAATACTGAAGCTTTCTTT. Translated: CAISESWGVNTEAFF.

The chain employs TRBV7-2 and TRBJ1-3; D is possibly TRBD1 (5 bases). V lost 6 bases and J 0 bases, leaving 9 bases between the germline ends. The length of the CDR3 is 14 residues. Germline lookup yields CDR1 SGHTA and CDR2 FQGNSA. The CDR3 DNA sequence: TGTGCCAGCAGACGCACAGGCTCTGGAAACACCATATATTTT. Its protein product is CASRRTGSGNTIYF.

The chain joins TRBV18 to TRBJ2-3; 9 bases fit TRBD2. Trimming removed 3 bases from V and 2 bases from J; junction bases left unmatched: 3. The CDR3 loop spans 15 amino acids. Germline V gene sequence: CDR1 KGHSH, CDR2 LQKENI. The CDR3 is CASSPSGSHTDTQYF. The DNA of the CDR3 is TGTGCCAGCTCACCTAGCGGGAGTCACACAGATACGCAGTATTTT.

This chain uses TRBV7-2 with TRBJ2-7; 11 nucleotides agree with TRBD2. The germline CDR1 and CDR2 sequences are SGHTA and FQGNSA. With V trimmed by 5 bases and J by 0 bases, 3 bases remained unmatched. The CDR3 runs to 15 residues. The CDR3 spells CASSATSGSSYEQYF. In DNA form, the CDR3 reads TGTGCCAGCAGCGCCACTAGCGGGAGCTCCTACGAGCAGTACTTC.

The chain has TRBV10-2 and TRBJ2-5; 10 bases are a match to TRBD2. V shed 6 bases and J 5 bases; nucleotides not matched to a gene: 3. The CDR3 extends over 13 amino acids. Germline V lookup: CDR1 WSHSY, CDR2 SAAADI. The CDR3 DNA reads TGCGCCAGCAGGCTAGCGGGGGCTGAGACCCAGTACTTC. This codes for CASRLAGAETQYF.

The chain recombines TRBV11-2 with TRBJ1-5; 7 bases agree with TRBD1. CDR1 and CDR2 from the germline V gene are SGHAT and FQNNGV. The CDR3 is 15 residues long. The V gene end was trimmed by 4 bases and the J gene end by 4 bases; junction bases not matched to a gene: 7. This chain's CDR3 is CASSWGQLGNQPQHF. The CDR3 DNA reads TGTGCCAGCAGCTGGGGACAGCTCGGTAATCAGCCCCAGCATTTT. Drawing the rest from reference TRBV11-2 and TRBJ1-5, the complete variable domain is EAGVAQSPRYKIIEKRQSVAFWCNPISGHATLYWYQQILGQGPKLLIQFQNNGVVDDSQLPKDRFSAERLKGVDSTLKIQPAKLEDSAVYLCASSWGQLGNQPQHFGDGTRLSIL.

The CDR3 sequence: CASSIGGNRGRFEQYF. CDR3 coding DNA: TGTGCCAGTAGTATAGGCGGAAACAGGGGGCGCTTCGAGCAGTACTTC. The V and J genes are TRBV19 and TRBJ2-7, with 9 positions matching TRBD1. The V gene's germline CDR1 is LNHDA and CDR2 SQIVND (reference sequence). This CDR3 is built from 16 residues. After removal of 1 base from V and 6 bases from J, the junction contained 10 bases not matched to a gene.

The rearrangement joins TRBV19 to TRBJ2-3; D is perhaps TRBD1 (5 bases). CDR3 length: 14 amino acids. Trimming stripped 7 bases from V and 1 base from J, with 12 bases between. Germline V CDR1 and CDR2: LNHDA, SQIVND (reference sequence). DNA for the CDR3: TGTGCCAGTATTGATCTAGGGGGCACAGATACGCAGTATTTT. It codes for CASIDLGGTDTQYF. The complete variable domain, with remaining parts taken from reference TRBV19 and TRBJ2-3, reads DGGITQSPKYLFRKEGQNVTLSCEQNLNHDAMYWYRQDPGQGLRLIYYSQIVNDFQKGDIAEGYSVSREKKESFPLTVTSAQKNPTAFYLCASIDLGGTDTQYFGPGTRLTVL.